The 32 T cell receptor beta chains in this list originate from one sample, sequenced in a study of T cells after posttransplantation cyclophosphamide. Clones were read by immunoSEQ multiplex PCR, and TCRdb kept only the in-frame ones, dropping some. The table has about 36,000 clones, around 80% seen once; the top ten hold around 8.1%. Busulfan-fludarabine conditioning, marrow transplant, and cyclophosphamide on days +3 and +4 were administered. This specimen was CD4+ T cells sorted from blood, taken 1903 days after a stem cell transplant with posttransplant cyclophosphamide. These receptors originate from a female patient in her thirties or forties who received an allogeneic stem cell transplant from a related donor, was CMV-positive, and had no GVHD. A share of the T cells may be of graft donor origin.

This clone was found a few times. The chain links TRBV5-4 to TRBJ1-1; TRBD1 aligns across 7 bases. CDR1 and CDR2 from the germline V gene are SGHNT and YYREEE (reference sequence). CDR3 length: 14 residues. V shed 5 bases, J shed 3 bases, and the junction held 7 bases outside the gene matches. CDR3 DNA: TGTGCCAGCAGACCCGCGGGACAGTACACTGAAGCTTTCTTT. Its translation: CASRPAGQYTEAFF.

The CDR3 DNA is TGCAGCGTTGCGTGGCCAGGGGTGAACACTGAAGCTTTCTTT. It yields the protein CSVAWPGVNTEAFF. The chain couples TRBV29-1 to TRBJ1-1, with TRBD1 as a possible D gene (6 bases). Germline-derived CDR1 and CDR2 are SQVTM and ANQGSEA. This CDR3 comprises 14 residues. V was cut by 4 bases and J by 0 bases, with 12 bases left in between.

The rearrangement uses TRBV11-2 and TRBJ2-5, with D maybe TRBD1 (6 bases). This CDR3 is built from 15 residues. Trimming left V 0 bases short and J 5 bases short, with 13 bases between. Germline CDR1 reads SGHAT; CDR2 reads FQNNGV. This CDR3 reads CASSLEGRGRETQYF. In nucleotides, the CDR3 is TGTGCCAGCAGCTTAGAGGGCAGGGGTCGGGAGACCCAGTACTTC.

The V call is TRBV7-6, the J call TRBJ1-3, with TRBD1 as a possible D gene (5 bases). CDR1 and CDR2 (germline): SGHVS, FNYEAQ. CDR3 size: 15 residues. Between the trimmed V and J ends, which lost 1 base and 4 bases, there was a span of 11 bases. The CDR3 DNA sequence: TGTGCCAGCAGCTTAGTCTGGGGGGAAGGAAACACCATATATTTT. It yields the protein CASSLVWGEGNTIYF.

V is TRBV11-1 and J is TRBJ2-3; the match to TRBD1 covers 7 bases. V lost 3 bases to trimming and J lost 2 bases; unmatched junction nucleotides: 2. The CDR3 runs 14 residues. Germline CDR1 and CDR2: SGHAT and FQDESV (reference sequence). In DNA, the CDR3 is TGTGCCAGCAGCTTGGACAGGTTCACAGATACGCAGTATTTT. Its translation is CASSLDRFTDTQYF. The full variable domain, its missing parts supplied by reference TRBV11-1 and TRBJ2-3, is EAEVAQSPRYKITEKSQAVAFWCDPISGHATLYWYRQILGQGPELLVQFQDESVVDDSQLPKDRFSAERLKGVDSTLKIQPAELGDSAMYLCASSLDRFTDTQYFGPGTRLTVL.

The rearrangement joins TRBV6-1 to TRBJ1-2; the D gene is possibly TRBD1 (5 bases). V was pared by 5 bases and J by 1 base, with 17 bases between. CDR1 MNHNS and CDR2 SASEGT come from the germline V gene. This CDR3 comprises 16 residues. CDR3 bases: TGTGCCAGCAGTAAAGGGGAGGGCCGTTATAACTATGGCTACACCTTC. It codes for CASSKGEGRYNYGYTF.

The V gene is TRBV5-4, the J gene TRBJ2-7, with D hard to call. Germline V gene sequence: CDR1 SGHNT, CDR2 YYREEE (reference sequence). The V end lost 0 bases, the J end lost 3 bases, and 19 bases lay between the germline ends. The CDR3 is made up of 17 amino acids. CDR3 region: CASSLGTSVTVGYEQYF. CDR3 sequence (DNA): TGTGCCAGCAGCTTGGGAACAAGCGTAACGGTTGGCTACGAGCAGTACTTC.

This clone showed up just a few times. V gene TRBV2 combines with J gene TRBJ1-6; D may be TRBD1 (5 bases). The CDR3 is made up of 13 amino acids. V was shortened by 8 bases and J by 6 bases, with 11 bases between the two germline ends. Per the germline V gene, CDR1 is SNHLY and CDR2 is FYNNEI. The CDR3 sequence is CASERQTNSPLHF. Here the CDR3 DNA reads TGTGCCAGCGAAAGACAGACTAATTCACCCCTCCACTTT.

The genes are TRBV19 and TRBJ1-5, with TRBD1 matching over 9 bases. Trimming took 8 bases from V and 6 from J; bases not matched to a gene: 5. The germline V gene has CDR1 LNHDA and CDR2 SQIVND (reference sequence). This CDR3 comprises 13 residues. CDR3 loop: CASRQGETQPQHF. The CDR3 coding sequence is TGTGCCAGTCGACAGGGGGAGACTCAGCCCCAGCATTTT.

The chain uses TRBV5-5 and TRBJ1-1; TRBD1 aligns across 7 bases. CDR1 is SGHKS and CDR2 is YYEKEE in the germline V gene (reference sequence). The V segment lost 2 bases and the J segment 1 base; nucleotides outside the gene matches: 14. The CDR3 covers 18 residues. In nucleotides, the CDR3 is TGTGCCAGCAGCTTCGAAACAGGGGCATCTTTCACGAACACTGAAGCTTTCTTT. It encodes CASSFETGASFTNTEAFF. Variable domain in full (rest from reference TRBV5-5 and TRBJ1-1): DAGVTQSPTHLIKTRGQQVTLRCSPISGHKSVSWYQQVLGQGPQFIFQYYEKEERGRGNFPDRFSARQFPNYSSELNVNALLLGDSALYLCASSFETGASFTNTEAFFGQGTRLTVV.

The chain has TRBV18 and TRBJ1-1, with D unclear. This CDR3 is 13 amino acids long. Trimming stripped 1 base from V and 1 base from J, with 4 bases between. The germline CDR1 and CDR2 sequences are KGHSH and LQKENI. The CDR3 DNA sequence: TGTGCCAGCTCACCACGAGAGAACACTGAAGCTTTCTTT. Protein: CASSPRENTEAFF.

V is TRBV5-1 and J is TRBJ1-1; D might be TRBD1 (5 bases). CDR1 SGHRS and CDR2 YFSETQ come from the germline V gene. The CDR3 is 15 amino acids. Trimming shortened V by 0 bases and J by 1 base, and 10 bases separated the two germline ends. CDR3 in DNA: TGCGCCAGCAGCTTGGACGGCAGGGCGAACACTGAAGCTTTCTTT. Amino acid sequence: CASSLDGRANTEAFF. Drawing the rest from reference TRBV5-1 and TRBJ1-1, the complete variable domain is KAGVTQTPRYLIKTRGQQVTLSCSPISGHRSVSWYQQTPGQGLQFLFEYFSETQRNKGNFPGRFSGRQFSNSRSEMNVSTLELGDSALYLCASSLDGRANTEAFFGQGTRLTVV.

CDR3 sequence (DNA): TGCGCCAGCAGCTTGGAGTCCGGGGTCACAGATACGCAGTATTTT. Residues: CASSLESGVTDTQYF. The chain couples TRBV5-1 to TRBJ2-3; the D gene is possibly TRBD2 (5 bases). The CDR3 is 15 residues long. Germline V gene lookup returns CDR1 SGHRS and CDR2 YFSETQ. V was trimmed by 0 bases and J by 2 bases, leaving 10 bases between them.

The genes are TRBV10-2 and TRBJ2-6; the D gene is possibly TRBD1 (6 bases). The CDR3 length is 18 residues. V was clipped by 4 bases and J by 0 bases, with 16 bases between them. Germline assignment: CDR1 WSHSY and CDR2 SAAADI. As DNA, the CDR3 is TGCGCCAGCAGTGGTCGCCAGGGGCGCGACTCTGGGGCCAACGTCCTGACTTTC. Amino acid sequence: CASSGRQGRDSGANVLTF.

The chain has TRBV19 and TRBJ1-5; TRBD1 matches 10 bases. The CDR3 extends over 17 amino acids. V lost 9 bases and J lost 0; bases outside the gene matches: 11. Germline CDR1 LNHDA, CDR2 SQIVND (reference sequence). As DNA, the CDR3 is TGTGCCAGCACGAGGGATGACAGGGGGCTTAGCAATCAGCCCCAGCATTTT. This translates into CASTRDDRGLSNQPQHF.

Here the CDR3 reads CASSRGETQYF. CDR3 nucleotide sequence: TGTGCCAGCAGTCGGGGTGAGACCCAGTACTTC. V usage is TRBV27 and J usage is TRBJ2-5; D is perhaps TRBD2 (5 bases). The germline V and J ends were trimmed by 5 bases and 5 bases, with 6 bases remaining between them. This CDR3 spans 11 amino acids. The V gene's germline CDR1 is MNHEY and CDR2 SMNVEV (reference sequence).

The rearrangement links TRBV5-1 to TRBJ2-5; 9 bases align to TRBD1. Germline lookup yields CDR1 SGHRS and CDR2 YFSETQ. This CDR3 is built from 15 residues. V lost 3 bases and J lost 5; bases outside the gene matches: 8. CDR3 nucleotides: TGCGCCAGCAGCTCATCACAGGGGGCGATGGAGACCCAGTACTTC. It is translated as CASSSSQGAMETQYF.

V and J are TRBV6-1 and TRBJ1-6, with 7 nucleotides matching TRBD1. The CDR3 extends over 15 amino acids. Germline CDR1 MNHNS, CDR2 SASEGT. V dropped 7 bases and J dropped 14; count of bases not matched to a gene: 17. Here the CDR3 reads CASTIYRTGVFTLHF. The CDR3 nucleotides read TGTGCCAGCACCATTTATCGGACAGGAGTATTTACCCTCCACTTT.

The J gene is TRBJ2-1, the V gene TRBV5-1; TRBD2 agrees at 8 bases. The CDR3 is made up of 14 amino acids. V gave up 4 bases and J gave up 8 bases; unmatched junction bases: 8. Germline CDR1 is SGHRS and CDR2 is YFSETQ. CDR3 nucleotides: TGCGCCAGCAGCCAGGGACTAGTTCAGGATGAGCAGTTCTTC. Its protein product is CASSQGLVQDEQFF.

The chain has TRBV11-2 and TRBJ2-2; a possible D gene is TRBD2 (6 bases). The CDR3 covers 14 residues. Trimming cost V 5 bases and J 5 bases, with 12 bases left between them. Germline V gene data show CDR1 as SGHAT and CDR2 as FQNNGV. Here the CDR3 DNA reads TGTGCCAGCAGCCGGCCCGGAGGGACCGGGGAGCTGTTTTTT. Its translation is CASSRPGGTGELFF.

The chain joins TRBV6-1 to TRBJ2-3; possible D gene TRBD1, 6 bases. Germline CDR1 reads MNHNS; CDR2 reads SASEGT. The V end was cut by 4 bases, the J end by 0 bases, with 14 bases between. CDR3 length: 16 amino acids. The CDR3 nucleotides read TGTGCCAGCAGTGTTTTCTCAGGGGCAAGCACAGATACGCAGTATTTT. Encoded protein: CASSVFSGASTDTQYF.

The CDR3 is CASSLVGQGDEKLFF. DNA for the CDR3: TGCGCCAGCAGCTTGGTGGGCCAGGGGGATGAAAAACTGTTTTTT. The J gene is TRBJ1-4, the V gene TRBV5-1; 7 bases match TRBD1. CDR1 and CDR2 from the germline V gene are SGHRS and YFSETQ. This CDR3 is built from 15 residues. Germline trimming cut 0 bases from V and 6 bases from J; bases unmatched to any gene: 5.

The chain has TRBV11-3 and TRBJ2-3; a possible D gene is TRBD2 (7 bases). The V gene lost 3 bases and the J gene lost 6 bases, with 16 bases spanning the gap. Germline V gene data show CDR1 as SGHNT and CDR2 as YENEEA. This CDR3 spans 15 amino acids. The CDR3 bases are TGTGCCAGCAGCTTGGAGGGGGGGGCCGACGATACGCAGTATTTT. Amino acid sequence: CASSLEGGADDTQYF.

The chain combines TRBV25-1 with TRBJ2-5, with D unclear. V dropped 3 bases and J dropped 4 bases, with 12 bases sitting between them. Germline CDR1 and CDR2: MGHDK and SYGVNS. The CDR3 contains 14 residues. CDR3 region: CASSESRRIETQYF. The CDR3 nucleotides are TGTGCCAGCAGTGAGAGCCGGCGGATAGAGACCCAGTACTTC.

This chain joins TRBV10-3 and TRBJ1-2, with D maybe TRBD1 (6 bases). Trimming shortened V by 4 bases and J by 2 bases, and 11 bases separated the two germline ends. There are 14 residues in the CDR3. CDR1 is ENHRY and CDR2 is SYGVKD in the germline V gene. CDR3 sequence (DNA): TGTGCCATCAGTGCAGGGGAAGGGAACTATGGCTACACCTTC. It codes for CAISAGEGNYGYTF.

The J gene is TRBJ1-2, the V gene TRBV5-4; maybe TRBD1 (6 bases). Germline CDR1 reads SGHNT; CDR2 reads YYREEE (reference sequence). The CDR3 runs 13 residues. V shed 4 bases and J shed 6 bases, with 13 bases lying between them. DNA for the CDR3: TGTGCCAGCAGCCCCCGGGGGGGCCATGGCTACACCTTC. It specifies CASSPRGGHGYTF.

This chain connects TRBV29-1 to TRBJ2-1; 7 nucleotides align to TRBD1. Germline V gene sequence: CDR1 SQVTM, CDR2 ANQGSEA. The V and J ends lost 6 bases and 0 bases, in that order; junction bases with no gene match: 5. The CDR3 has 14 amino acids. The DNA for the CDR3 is TGCAGCGTGGGGCCAGGGGGCTCCTACAATGAGCAGTTCTTC. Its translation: CSVGPGGSYNEQFF.

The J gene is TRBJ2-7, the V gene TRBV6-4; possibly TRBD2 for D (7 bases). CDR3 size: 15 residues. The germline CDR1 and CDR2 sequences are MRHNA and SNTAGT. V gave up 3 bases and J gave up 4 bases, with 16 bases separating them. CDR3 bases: TGTGCCAGCAGTGAACAAGGGGGGGCTAGTTACGAGCAGTACTTC. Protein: CASSEQGGASYEQYF.

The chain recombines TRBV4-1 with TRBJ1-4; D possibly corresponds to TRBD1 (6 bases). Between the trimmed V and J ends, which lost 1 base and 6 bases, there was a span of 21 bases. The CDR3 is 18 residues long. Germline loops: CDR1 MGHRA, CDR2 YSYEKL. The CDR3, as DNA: TGCGCCAGCAGCCAAGCCCTGGCCCCAAGGACAGAAGATGAAAAACTGTTTTTT. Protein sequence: CASSQALAPRTEDEKLFF.

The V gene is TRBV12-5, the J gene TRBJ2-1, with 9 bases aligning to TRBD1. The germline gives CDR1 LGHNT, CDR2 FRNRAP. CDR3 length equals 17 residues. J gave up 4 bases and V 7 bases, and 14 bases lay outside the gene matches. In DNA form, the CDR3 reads TGTGCTAGTGACTTGATTCCCGGGACAGGGAATTACAATGAGCAGTTCTTC. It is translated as CASDLIPGTGNYNEQFF.

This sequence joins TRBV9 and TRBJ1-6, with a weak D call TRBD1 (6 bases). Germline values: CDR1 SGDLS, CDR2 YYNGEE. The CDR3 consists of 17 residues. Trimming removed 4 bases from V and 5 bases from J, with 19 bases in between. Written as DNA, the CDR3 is TGTGCCAGCAGCCCCGGGACATTCAGTAATGATAATTCACCCCTCCACTTT. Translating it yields CASSPGTFSNDNSPLHF.

CDR3 nucleotides: TGTGCCAGCAGTGTATCGACAGGGGGCTACACCTTC. This translates into CASSVSTGGYTF. The chain joins TRBV6-1 to TRBJ1-2; TRBD1 matches 7 bases. This CDR3 contains 12 residues. From germline, CDR1 is MNHNS and CDR2 SASEGT. V trimming: 4 bases; J trimming: 8 bases; junction bases outside the gene matches: 4.